Here is one T cell receptor beta chain with its context. V was shortened by 2 bases and J by 6 bases, with 5 bases between the two germline ends. This CDR3 has 11 residues. The V gene's germline CDR1 is SGHTA and CDR2 FQGNSA. This sample was included in a study of technical replicates of blood from a few donors. Sequencing used immunoSEQ multiplex PCR; TCRdb keeps in-frame clones, though not all of them. The data show tens of thousands of clones, with approximately 92% seen just once and roughly 0.36% held by the top ten. Sample: T cells isolated from PBMCs. The chain recombines TRBV7-2 with TRBJ2-7; D gene uncertain. The sequence was obtained from a human donor in good health. The CDR3 bases are TGTGCCAGCAGCTTACTCTCCGAGCAGTACTTC. Translation gives CASSLLSEQYF.